The rows below give T cell receptor beta chains drawn from one sample of a study of regulatory T cells in long-lasting Graves disease. TCRdb independently ran MiXCR on the multiplex PCR reads; one entry per CDR3 protein. Here the sample spans approximately 350,000 distinct CDR3 sequences, 15% to 20% being singletons. In addition, the sample was reused for a study of T cells in Graves' hyperthyroidism and ophthalmopathy.

Sequencing was performed on peripheral blood mononuclear cells (PBMCs), taken at new diagnosis, from a patient treated with antithyroid drugs. The receptors originated from a woman between 18 and 29 years old with Graves disease. CDR3s include the opening cysteine and the closing phenylalanine or tryptophan. Fields, in order: J gene, CDR3 length, clone size, D gene, V gene, CDR3 DNA, CDR3 protein. A D gene is named only where the DNA matches it firmly. Clone size appears in some rows only: once, few, many, or a class for an expanded clone.

j_gene: TRBJ2-3
len: 14
abundance: NA
d_gene: NA
v_gene: TRBV24-1
CDR3nt: TGTGCCACCAGCAAACCCCCCCGCACAGATACGCAGTATTTT
CDR3aa: CATSKPPRTDTQYF

j_gene: TRBJ2-3
len: 13
abundance: once
d_gene: TRBD1
v_gene: TRBV20-1
CDR3nt: TGCAGTGCTAGGACAGGGCGAGTAGATACGCAGTATTTT
CDR3aa: CSARTGRVDTQYF

j_gene: TRBJ1-1
len: 11
abundance: many
d_gene: NA
v_gene: TRBV5-1
CDR3nt: TGTGCCAGCATCGAGAACACTGAAGCTTTCTTT
CDR3aa: CASIENTEAFF

j_gene: TRBJ2-1
len: 12
abundance: many
d_gene: NA
v_gene: TRBV28
CDR3nt: TGTGCCAGCACCGAGGGGGGGAGTGAGCAGTTCTTC
CDR3aa: CASTEGGSEQFF

j_gene: TRBJ2-1
len: 15
abundance: few
d_gene: TRBD2
v_gene: TRBV24-1
CDR3nt: TGTGCCACCAGTTTCGGGAGGTCCACCTACAATGAGCAGTTCTTC
CDR3aa: CATSFGRSTYNEQFF

j_gene: TRBJ1-1
len: 13
abundance: many
d_gene: NA
v_gene: TRBV3-1
CDR3nt: TGTGCCAGCAGCCCGGTCGGGAACACTGAAGCTTTCTTT
CDR3aa: CASSPVGNTEAFF

j_gene: TRBJ1-5
len: 14
abundance: many
d_gene: NA
v_gene: TRBV18
CDR3nt: TGTGCCAGCTCCCCCGAAGGGGGCAATCAGCCCCAGCATTTT
CDR3aa: CASSPEGGNQPQHF

j_gene: TRBJ2-1
len: 14
abundance: many
d_gene: NA
v_gene: TRBV18
CDR3nt: TGTGCCAGCTCACCCCAGAAAGGAGACAATGAGCAGTTCTTC
CDR3aa: CASSPQKGDNEQFF

j_gene: TRBJ1-4
len: 16
abundance: few
d_gene: NA
v_gene: TRBV5-1
CDR3nt: TGCGCCAGCAGCTTGGATCCGTTGGCAACTAATGAAAAACTGTTTTTT
CDR3aa: CASSLDPLATNEKLFF

j_gene: TRBJ1-5
len: 14
abundance: NA
d_gene: NA
v_gene: TRBV20-1
CDR3nt: TGCAGTGCCTTGGACGACAGGACGAATCAGCCCCAGCATTTT
CDR3aa: CSALDDRTNQPQHF

j_gene: TRBJ2-7
len: 12
abundance: many
d_gene: NA
v_gene: TRBV28
CDR3nt: TGTGCCAGCAGTTCCCGCCCCTCCGAGCAGTACTTC
CDR3aa: CASSSRPSEQYF

j_gene: TRBJ1-1
len: 13
abundance: many
d_gene: NA
v_gene: TRBV11-2
CDR3nt: TGTGCCAGCAGCTCAACCGACCGCACTGAAGCTTTCTTT
CDR3aa: CASSSTDRTEAFF

j_gene: TRBJ1-6
len: 17
abundance: many
d_gene: NA
v_gene: TRBV6-2/TRBV6-3
CDR3nt: TGTGCCAGCAGTTACTCGGGCGGGGGCTCCTATAATTCACCCCTCCACTTT
CDR3aa: CASSYSGGGSYNSPLHF

j_gene: TRBJ2-7
len: 17
abundance: few
d_gene: TRBD1
v_gene: TRBV3-1
CDR3nt: TGTGCCAGCAGCCAAGGGGGGTGGGGGGACAGGGACTACGAGCAGTACTTC
CDR3aa: CASSQGGWGDRDYEQYF

j_gene: TRBJ2-1
len: 13
abundance: many
d_gene: NA
v_gene: TRBV6-1
CDR3nt: TGTGCCGCCTCGCCCGGAGAGGTACATGAGCAGTTCTTC
CDR3aa: CAASPGEVHEQFF

j_gene: TRBJ1-5
len: 12
abundance: NA
d_gene: NA
v_gene: TRBV7-9
CDR3nt: TGTGCCAGCAGTTGGGTGAATCAGCCCCAGCATTTT
CDR3aa: CASSWVNQPQHF

j_gene: TRBJ2-5
len: 15
abundance: NA
d_gene: NA
v_gene: TRBV11-2
CDR3nt: TGTGCCAGCAGCTTCCCCGGACGGGGAGAGGAGACCCAGTACTTC
CDR3aa: CASSFPGRGEETQYF

j_gene: TRBJ2-2
len: 14
abundance: few
d_gene: TRBD1
v_gene: TRBV6-4
CDR3nt: TGTGCCAGCAGTGACGGGACAGAGGGCGGGGAGCTGTTTTTT
CDR3aa: CASSDGTEGGELFF

j_gene: TRBJ1-1
len: 13
abundance: few
d_gene: NA
v_gene: TRBV14
CDR3nt: TGTGCCAGCAGCCAATCCCAAGGGGGTGAAGCTTTCTTT
CDR3aa: CASSQSQGGEAFF

j_gene: TRBJ1-4
len: 14
abundance: many
d_gene: TRBD1
v_gene: TRBV4-1
CDR3nt: TGCGCCAGCAGCCCGGGACAGGGGCGAGAAAAACTGTTTTTT
CDR3aa: CASSPGQGREKLFF

j_gene: TRBJ2-2
len: 14
abundance: few
d_gene: TRBD1
v_gene: TRBV7-8
CDR3nt: TGTGCCAGCAACAACAGGGGCAACACCGGGGAGCTGTTTTTT
CDR3aa: CASNNRGNTGELFF

j_gene: TRBJ1-6
len: 13
abundance: many
d_gene: TRBD1
v_gene: TRBV7-2
CDR3nt: TGTGCCACTAGTCGGACAGGAGGTTCACCCCTCCACTTT
CDR3aa: CATSRTGGSPLHF

j_gene: TRBJ1-1
len: 16
abundance: NA
d_gene: NA
v_gene: TRBV5-1
CDR3nt: TGCGCCAGCAGCTTGGTCCCGGGGTCTAGGAACACTGAAGCTTTCTTT
CDR3aa: CASSLVPGSRNTEAFF

j_gene: TRBJ2-2
len: 14
abundance: many
d_gene: NA
v_gene: TRBV5-4
CDR3nt: TGTGCCAGCAGCTTCCGCTCTCGAACCGGGGAGCTGTTTTTT
CDR3aa: CASSFRSRTGELFF

j_gene: TRBJ2-1
len: 15
abundance: NA
d_gene: NA
v_gene: TRBV4-1
CDR3nt: TGCGCCAGCAGCCGCGGGACAGAACGCTACAATGAGCAGTTCTTC
CDR3aa: CASSRGTERYNEQFF

j_gene: TRBJ2-7
len: 16
abundance: once
d_gene: NA
v_gene: TRBV7-8
CDR3nt: TGTGCCAGCAGCCCACAAACCGGGACGAGGTACAATGAGCAGTACTTC
CDR3aa: CASSPQTGTRYNEQYF